This TCR beta chain was sequenced in a study of cytomegalovirus exposure and HLA in healthy donors. Study information: In terms of ancestry, the Caucasian-associated cluster contained roughly 81% of the approximately 400 genotyped donors. Study results and caveats: Further analysis, carried out later, found HLA-associated TCR beta chains more clonally expanded than equally common other chains. Most TCRs appeared rarely, but some public TCRs recurred in many donors. The authors later linked a missense DCLRE1C variant to TCR beta V- and J-gene trimming.

The CDR3 extends over 14 amino acids. Deletions cut 8 bases from V and 0 bases from J, with 12 bases between. Germline V gene lookup returns CDR1 KGHSH and CDR2 LQKENI. With respect to this clone: Its antigen is currently unknown.

The PCR made use of 60 Vbeta and 13 Jbeta primers. Only in-frame clones appear in the TCRdb table, and some are missing; sequencing was by immunoSEQ multiplex PCR. The sample has under 200,000 clones, around two thirds seen once. Sequenced material: PBMCs. V and J are TRBV18 and TRBJ2-3, with unresolved D. The sequence came from a man between 45 and 60 years old in good health and CMV-seronegative. For the CDR3, the DNA is TGTGCCAGCCGCCCGGTTACTAGCACAGATACGCAGTATTTT. Protein sequence: CASRPVTSTDTQYF.